This T cell receptor (beta chain) stems from a study of cytomegalovirus exposure and HLA in healthy donors. At the level of the study: Some 90 million unique TCRs from HLA-typed donors were held in an early data release. Findings and caveats of the study: Earlier analysis found most TCR beta V segments productive about 87% or about 30% of the time. TCR sequences were mostly rare, though some public TCRs occurred in many donors.

About this clone itself: The antigen remains unidentified.

V trimming: 3 bases; J trimming: 3 bases; junction bases outside the gene matches: 8. This CDR3 is 15 amino acids long. Germline V lookup: CDR1 MGHRA, CDR2 YSYEKL. Researchers ran the PCR with 60 Vbeta and 13 Jbeta primers. The assay was immunoSEQ multiplex PCR, and TCRdb's table has in-frame clones only and misses some. The sample holds tens of thousands of clones, 82% seen once. The source material was PBMCs. The chain is built from TRBV4-1 and TRBJ2-7; TRBD1 matches 7 bases. The sequence was obtained from a man between 18 and 35 years old in good health and CMV-seronegative. CDR3 nucleotide sequence: TGCGCCAGCAGCCACGACAGGGACGAGTTCTACGAGCAGTACTTC. Encoded protein: CASSHDRDEFYEQYF.